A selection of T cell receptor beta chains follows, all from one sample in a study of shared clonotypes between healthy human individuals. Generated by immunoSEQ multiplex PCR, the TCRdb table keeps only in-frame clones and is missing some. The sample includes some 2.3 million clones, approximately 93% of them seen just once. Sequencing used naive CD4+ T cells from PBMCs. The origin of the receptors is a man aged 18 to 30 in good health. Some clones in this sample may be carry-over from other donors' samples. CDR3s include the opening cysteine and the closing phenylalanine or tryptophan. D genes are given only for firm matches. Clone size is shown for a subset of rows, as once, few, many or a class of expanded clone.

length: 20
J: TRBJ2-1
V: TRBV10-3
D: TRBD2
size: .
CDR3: CAISNRVAGGIKPHYNEQFF
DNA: TGTGCCATCTCTAACCGGGTAGCGGGAGGTATCAAACCTCACTACAATGAGCAGTTCTTC

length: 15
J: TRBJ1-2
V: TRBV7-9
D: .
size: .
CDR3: CASSLVVGLNYGYTF
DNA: TGTGCCAGCAGCTTAGTGGTAGGGCTTAACTATGGCTACACCTTC

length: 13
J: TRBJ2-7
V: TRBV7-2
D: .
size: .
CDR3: CASSLVFRDEQYF
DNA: TGTGCCAGCAGCTTAGTATTTCGGGACGAGCAGTACTTC

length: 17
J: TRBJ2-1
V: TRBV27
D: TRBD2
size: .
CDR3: CASTKTSGSVPYNEQFF
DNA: TGTGCCAGCACCAAGACTAGCGGGAGCGTCCCCTACAATGAGCAGTTCTTC

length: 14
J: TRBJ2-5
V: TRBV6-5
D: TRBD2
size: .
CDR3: CASSKLAGEETQYF
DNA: TGTGCCAGCAGCAAATTAGCGGGAGAAGAGACCCAGTACTTC

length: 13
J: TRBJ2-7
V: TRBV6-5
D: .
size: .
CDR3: CASRRAGTYEQYF
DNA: TGTGCCAGCAGGAGGGCCGGAACATACGAGCAGTACTTC

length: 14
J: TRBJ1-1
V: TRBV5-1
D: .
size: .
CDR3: CASSLAPPGPEAFF
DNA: TGCGCCAGCAGCTTGGCGCCCCCGGGGCCTGAAGCTTTCTTT

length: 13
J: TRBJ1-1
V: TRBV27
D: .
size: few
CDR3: CASSFQGNTEAFF
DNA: TGTGCCAGCAGTTTCCAGGGGAACACTGAAGCTTTCTTT

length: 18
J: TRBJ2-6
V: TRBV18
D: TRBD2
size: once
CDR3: CASSPLIAGSSGANVLTF
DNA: TGTGCCAGCTCACCACTTATAGCGGGTAGCTCTGGGGCCAACGTCCTGACTTTC

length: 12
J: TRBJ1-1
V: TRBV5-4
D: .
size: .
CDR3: CASSLVGREAFF
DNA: TGTGCCAGCAGCTTAGTCGGCCGTGAAGCTTTCTTT

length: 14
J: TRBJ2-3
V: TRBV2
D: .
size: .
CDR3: CAGSESSSTDTQYF
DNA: TGTGCCGGCAGCGAGAGCAGCAGCACAGATACGCAGTATTTT

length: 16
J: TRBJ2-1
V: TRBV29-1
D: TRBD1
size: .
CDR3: CSVEIGTGGNYNEQFF
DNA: TGCAGCGTTGAAATCGGGACAGGGGGCAACTACAATGAGCAGTTCTTC

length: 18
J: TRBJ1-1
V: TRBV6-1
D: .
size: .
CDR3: CASSGLFHTIGRITEAFF
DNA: TGTGCCAGCAGTGGACTTTTTCACACCATTGGGAGGATCACTGAAGCTTTCTTT

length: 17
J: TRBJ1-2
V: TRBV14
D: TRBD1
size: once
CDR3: CASSLGTGRRTPYGYTF
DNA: TGTGCCAGCAGCCTCGGGACAGGGAGACGCACCCCCTATGGCTACACCTTC

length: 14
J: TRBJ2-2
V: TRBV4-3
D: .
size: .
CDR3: CASSWTANTGELFF
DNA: TGCGCCAGTAGCTGGACGGCGAACACCGGGGAGCTGTTTTTT

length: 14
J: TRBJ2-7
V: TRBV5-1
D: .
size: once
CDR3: CASSLNLGSYEQYF
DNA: TGCGCCAGCAGCTTGAATTTGGGCTCCTACGAGCAGTACTTC

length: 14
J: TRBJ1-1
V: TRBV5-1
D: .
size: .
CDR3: CASSLRTGNTEAFF
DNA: TGCGCCAGCAGCTTGCGGACGGGGAACACTGAAGCTTTCTTT

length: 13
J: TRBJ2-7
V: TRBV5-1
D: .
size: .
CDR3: CASSPGDQRQQYF
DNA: TGCGCCAGCAGCCCCGGGGACCAGCGGCAGCAGTACTTC

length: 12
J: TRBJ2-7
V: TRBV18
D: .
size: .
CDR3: CASSPRGYEQYF
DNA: TGTGCCAGCTCACCACGGGGCTACGAGCAGTACTTC

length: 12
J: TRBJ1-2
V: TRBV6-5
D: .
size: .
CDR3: CASSSFPGGYTF
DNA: TGTGCCAGCAGTTCCTTCCCCGGGGGCTACACCTTC

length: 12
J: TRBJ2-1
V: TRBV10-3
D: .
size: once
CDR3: CAISPLANEQFF
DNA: TGTGCCATCAGTCCACTTGCTAATGAGCAGTTCTTC

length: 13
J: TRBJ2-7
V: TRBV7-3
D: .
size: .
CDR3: CASSLGGQYEQYF
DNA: TGTGCCAGCAGCTTAGGGGGCCAGTACGAGCAGTACTTC

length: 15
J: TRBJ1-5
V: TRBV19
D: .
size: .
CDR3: CASTTVGFSNQPQHF
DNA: TGTGCCAGTACCACCGTTGGTTTTAGCAATCAGCCCCAGCATTTT

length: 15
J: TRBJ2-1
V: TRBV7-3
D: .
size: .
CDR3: CASSRLGGMVNEQFF
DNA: TGTGCCAGCAGCAGACTGGGGGGAATGGTCAATGAGCAGTTCTTC

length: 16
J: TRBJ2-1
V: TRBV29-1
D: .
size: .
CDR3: CSVEEGGASSYNEQFF
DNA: TGCAGCGTTGAAGAGGGGGGAGCAAGCTCCTACAATGAGCAGTTCTTC

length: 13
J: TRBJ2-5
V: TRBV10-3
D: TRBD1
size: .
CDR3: CAISRQGVETQYF
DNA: TGTGCCATCAGCCGACAGGGTGTGGAGACCCAGTACTTC

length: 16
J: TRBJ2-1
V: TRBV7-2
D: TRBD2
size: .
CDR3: CASSRFRLAGHNEQFF
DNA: TGTGCCAGCAGCCGATTTCGGCTAGCGGGTCACAATGAGCAGTTCTTC

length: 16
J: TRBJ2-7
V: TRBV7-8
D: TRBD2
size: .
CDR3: CASSLVGRGSSYEQYF
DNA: TGTGCCAGCAGCTTAGTTGGGCGCGGGAGCTCCTACGAGCAGTACTTC

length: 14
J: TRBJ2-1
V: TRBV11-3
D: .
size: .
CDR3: CASSLASALNEQFF
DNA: TGTGCCAGCAGCTTAGCGTCGGCACTCAATGAGCAGTTCTTC

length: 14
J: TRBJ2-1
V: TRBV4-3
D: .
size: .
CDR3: CASSRFGSYNEQFF
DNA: TGCGCCAGCAGCCGCTTTGGCTCCTACAATGAGCAGTTCTTC

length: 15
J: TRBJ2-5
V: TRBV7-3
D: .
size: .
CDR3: CASSPTPGMGGTQYF
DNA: TGTGCCAGCAGCCCAACTCCAGGGATGGGTGGGACCCAGTACTTC

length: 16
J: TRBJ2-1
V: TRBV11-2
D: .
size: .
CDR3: CASSLDSRFWYNEQFF
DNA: TGTGCCAGCAGCTTAGATTCTAGGTTTTGGTACAATGAGCAGTTCTTC

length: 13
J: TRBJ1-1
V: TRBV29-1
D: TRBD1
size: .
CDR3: CSVGDRVNTEAFF
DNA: TGCAGCGTTGGGGACAGAGTGAACACTGAAGCTTTCTTT

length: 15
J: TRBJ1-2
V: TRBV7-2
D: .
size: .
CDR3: CASSLGRGRGYGYTF
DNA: TGTGCCAGCAGCTTAGGTCGGGGGAGGGGCTATGGCTACACCTTC

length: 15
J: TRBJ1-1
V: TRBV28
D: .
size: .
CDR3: CASSPGFLGGTEAFF
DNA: TGTGCCAGCAGCCCAGGGTTCCTAGGGGGCACTGAAGCTTTCTTT

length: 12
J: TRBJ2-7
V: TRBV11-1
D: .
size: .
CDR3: CASSNARDEQYF
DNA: TGTGCCAGCAGCAATGCCAGGGACGAGCAGTACTTC

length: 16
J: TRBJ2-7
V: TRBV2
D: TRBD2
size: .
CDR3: CASSEEGLAEPLEQYF
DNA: TGTGCCAGCAGTGAAGAGGGTCTAGCGGAGCCCCTAGAGCAGTACTTC

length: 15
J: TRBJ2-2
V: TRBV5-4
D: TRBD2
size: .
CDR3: CASSPRTSITGELFF
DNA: TGTGCCAGCAGCCCTAGGACTAGTATCACCGGGGAGCTGTTTTTT

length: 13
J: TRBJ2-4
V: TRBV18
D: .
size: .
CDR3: CASSPDYPNIQYF
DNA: TGTGCCAGCTCACCAGACTATCCAAACATTCAGTACTTC

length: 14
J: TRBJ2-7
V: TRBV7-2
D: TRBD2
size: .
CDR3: CASVQGSGPYEQYF
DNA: TGTGCCAGCGTTCAGGGTAGCGGGCCCTACGAGCAGTACTTC

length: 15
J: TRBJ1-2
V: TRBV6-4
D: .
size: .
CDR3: CASSVVYSRGEGYTF
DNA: TGTGCCAGCAGTGTGGTCTACTCAAGGGGGGAAGGCTACACCTTC

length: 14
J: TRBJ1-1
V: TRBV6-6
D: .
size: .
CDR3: CASSQKHGETEAFF
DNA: TGTGCCAGCAGTCAGAAGCATGGTGAGACTGAAGCTTTCTTT

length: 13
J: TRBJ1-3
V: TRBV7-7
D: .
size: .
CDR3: CASSPSLRNTIYF
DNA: TGTGCCAGCAGCCCATCCCTCCGAAACACCATATATTTT

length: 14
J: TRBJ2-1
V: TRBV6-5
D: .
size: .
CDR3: CASSLFTQPNEQFF
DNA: TGTGCCAGCAGTCTGTTTACACAGCCCAATGAGCAGTTCTTC

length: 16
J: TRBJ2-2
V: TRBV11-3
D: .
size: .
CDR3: CASSLGGLSNTGELFF
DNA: TGTGCCAGCAGCTTAGGAGGCTTATCGAACACCGGGGAGCTGTTTTTT

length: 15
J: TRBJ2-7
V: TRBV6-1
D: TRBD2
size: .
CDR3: CASTFNLAEIYEQYF
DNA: TGTGCCAGCACCTTTAATCTAGCGGAAATCTACGAGCAGTACTTC

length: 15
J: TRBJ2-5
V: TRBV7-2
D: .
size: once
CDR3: CASSSRGSVGETQYF
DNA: TGTGCCAGCAGCTCGCGGGGCTCTGTCGGGGAGACCCAGTACTTC

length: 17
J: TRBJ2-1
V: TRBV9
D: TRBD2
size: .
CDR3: CASSLGTSGRLGDEQFF
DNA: TGTGCCAGCAGCCTTGGGACTAGCGGGAGGTTAGGCGATGAGCAGTTCTTC

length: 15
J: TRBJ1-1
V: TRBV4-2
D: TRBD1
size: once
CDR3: CASSHPDRVNPEAFF
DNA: TGTGCCAGCAGCCACCCGGACAGGGTTAACCCTGAAGCTTTCTTT

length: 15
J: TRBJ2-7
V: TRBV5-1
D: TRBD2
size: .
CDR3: CASSLAFREGYEQYF
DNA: TGCGCCAGCAGCTTGGCTTTCCGGGAGGGCTACGAGCAGTACTTC

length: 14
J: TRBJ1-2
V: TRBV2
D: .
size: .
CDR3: CASSVVGLNYGYTF
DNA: TGTGCCAGCAGTGTTGTGGGCCTGAACTATGGCTACACCTTC

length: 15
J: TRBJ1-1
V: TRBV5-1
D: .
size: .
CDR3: CASSPVGGAGTEAFF
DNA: TGCGCCAGCAGCCCCGTGGGGGGGGCGGGCACTGAAGCTTTCTTT

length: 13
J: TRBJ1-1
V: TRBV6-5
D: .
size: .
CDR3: CASSPSRDTEAFF
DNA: TGTGCCAGCAGTCCAAGCAGGGACACTGAAGCTTTCTTT